This T cell receptor (beta chain) emerged from a study of regulatory T cells in long-lasting Graves disease. Study overall: Persistence in Graves' disease denoted antithyroid drug use beyond 5 years alongside positive TSH receptor antibodies.

In its sample, this clonotype was seen many times. With iRepertoire HTBI primers and Arm-PCR of CDR3 regions, TCR beta libraries were built. Using its own MiXCR run on the multiplex PCR reads, TCRdb lists one record per CDR3 protein. Of about 400,000 distinct CDR3 sequences in the sample, around 21% were seen once. Germline values: CDR1 MDHEN, CDR2 SYDVKM. The ends lost 5 bases at V and 1 base at J; junction bases unmatched: 14. The CDR3 has 18 residues. The time point: persistent/refractory GD, antithyroid drugs over 5 years with positive TRAb. PBMC-derived RNA was used for the TCR library. This TCR was sampled from a female donor with Graves disease. Sequenced material: peripheral blood mononuclear cells (PBMCs), taken when the disease was refractory, from a patient treated with antithyroid drugs. The rearrangement uses TRBV28 and TRBJ2-7, with 10 nucleotides matching TRBD1. DNA for the CDR3: TGTGCCAGCAGTCCGACAGGGGGCGGATTAGCGGGATCCTACGAGCAGTACTTC. Translating gives CASSPTGGGLAGSYEQYF.